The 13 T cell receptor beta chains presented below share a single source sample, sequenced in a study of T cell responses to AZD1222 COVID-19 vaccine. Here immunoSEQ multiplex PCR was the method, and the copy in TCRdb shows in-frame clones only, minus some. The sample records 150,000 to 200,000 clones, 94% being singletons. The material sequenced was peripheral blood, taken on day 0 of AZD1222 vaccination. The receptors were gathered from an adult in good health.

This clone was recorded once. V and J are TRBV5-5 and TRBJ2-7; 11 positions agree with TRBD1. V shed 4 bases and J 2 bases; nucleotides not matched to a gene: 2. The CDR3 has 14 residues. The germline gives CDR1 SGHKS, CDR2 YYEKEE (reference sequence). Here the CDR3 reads CASSKGQGAYEQYF. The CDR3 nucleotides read TGTGCCAGCAGCAAGGGACAGGGGGCCTACGAGCAGTACTTC.

CDR3 in amino acids: CATGTGDGPLHF. DNA of the CDR3: TGTGCCACCGGGACAGGGGATGGACCCCTCCACTTT. The chain is built from TRBV10-3 and TRBJ1-6; 10 bases are a match to TRBD1. The V gene's germline CDR1 is ENHRY and CDR2 SYGVKD. The CDR3 runs to 12 residues. With 10 bases clipped from V and 12 bases from J, the junction kept 6 bases outside the gene matches.

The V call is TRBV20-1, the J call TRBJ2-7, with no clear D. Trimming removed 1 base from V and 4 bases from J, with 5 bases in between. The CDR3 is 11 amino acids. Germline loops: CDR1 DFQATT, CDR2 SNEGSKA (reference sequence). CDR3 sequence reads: CSARASYEQYF. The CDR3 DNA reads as TGCAGTGCTAGAGCATCGTACGAGCAGTACTTC.

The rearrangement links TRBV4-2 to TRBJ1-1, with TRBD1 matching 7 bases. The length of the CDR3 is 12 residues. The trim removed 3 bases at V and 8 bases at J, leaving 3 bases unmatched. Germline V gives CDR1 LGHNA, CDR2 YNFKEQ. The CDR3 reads CASSHQDREAFF. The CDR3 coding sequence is TGTGCCAGCAGCCACCAGGACAGGGAAGCTTTCTTT.

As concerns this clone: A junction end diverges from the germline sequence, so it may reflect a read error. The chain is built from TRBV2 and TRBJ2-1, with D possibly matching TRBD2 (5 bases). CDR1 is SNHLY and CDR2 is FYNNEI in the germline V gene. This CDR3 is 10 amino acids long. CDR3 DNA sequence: TGTGCCAGCAGTGAACGGGGTTTTCTCTTC. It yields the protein CASSERGFLF.

CDR3 protein: CAISPWDFYNEQFF. CDR3 coding DNA: TGTGCCATCAGTCCCTGGGATTTCTACAATGAGCAGTTCTTC. The rearrangement uses TRBV10-3 and TRBJ2-1; D unclear. The V gene's germline CDR1 is ENHRY and CDR2 SYGVKD. V shed 5 bases and J shed 3 bases, with 11 bases lying between them. The CDR3 is made up of 14 amino acids.

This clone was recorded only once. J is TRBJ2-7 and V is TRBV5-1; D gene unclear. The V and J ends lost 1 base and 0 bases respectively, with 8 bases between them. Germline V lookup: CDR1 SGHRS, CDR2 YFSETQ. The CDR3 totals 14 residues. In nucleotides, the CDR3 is TGCGCCAGCAGCTTGACGGATAACTCCTACGAGCAGTACTTC. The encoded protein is CASSLTDNSYEQYF.

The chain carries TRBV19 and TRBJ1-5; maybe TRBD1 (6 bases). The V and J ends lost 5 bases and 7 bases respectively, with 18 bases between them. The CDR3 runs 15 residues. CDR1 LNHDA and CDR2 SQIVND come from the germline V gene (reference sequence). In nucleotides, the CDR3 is TGTGCCAGTAGTCAGCCTCAAGGGGGATTCCAGCCCCAGCATTTT. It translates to CASSQPQGGFQPQHF.

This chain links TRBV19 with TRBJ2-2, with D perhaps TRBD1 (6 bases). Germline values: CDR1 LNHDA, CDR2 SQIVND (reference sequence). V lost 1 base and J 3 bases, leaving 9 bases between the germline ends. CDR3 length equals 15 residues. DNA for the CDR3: TGTGCCAGTAGTATAGCCCAGGGGCACACCGGGGAGCTGTTTTTT. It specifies CASSIAQGHTGELFF. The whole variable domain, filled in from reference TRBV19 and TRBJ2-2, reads DGGITQSPKYLFRKEGQNVTLSCEQNLNHDAMYWYRQDPGQGLRLIYYSQIVNDFQKGDIAEGYSVSREKKESFPLTVTSAQKNPTAFYLCASSIAQGHTGELFFGEGSRLTVL.

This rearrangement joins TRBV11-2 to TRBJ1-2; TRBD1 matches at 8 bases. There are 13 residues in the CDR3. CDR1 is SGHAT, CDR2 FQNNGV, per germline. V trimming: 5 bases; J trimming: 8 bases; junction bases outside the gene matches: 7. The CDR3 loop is CASSLNRGYGYTF. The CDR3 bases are TGTGCCAGCAGCCTAAACAGGGGGTACGGCTACACCTTC.

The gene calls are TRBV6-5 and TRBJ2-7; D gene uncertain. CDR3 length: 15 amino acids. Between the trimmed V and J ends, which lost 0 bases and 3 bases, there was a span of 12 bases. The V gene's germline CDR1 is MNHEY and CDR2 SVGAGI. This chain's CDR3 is CASSYSVNTNYEQYF. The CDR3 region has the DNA TGTGCCAGCAGTTACTCGGTTAACACTAACTACGAGCAGTACTTC.

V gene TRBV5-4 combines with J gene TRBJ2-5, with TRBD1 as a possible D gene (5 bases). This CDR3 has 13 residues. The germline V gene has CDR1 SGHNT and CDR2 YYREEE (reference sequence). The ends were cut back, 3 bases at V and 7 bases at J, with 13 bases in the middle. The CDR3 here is CASSYGAEGTQYF. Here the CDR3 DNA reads TGTGCCAGCAGCTATGGGGCGGAAGGGACCCAGTACTTC.

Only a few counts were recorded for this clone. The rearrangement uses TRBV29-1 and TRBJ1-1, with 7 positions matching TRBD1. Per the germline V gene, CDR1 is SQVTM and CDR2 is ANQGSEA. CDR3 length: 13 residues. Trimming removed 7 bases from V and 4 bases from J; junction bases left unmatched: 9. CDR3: CSDAGGLSTEAFF. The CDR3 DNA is TGCAGCGATGCAGGGGGGCTTTCCACTGAAGCTTTCTTT.